This TCR beta chain is drawn from a study of TIL therapy for anti-PD-1-resistant metastatic lung cancer (dated by TCRdb to about 2021). Context from the whole study: Tumors were harvested prior to any PD-1/PD-L1 blockade, after which nivolumab was administered to patients, and lymphodepletion, expanded TIL infusion and IL-2 were given to patients who progressed. The cohort was composed predominantly of lung adenocarcinoma, with a few EGFR-mutant and two ALK-rearranged tumors included, and half of patients were identified as current or former smokers. Among the enrolled patients, the median age was approximately 54 years (range roughly 35-80), and the median tumor PD-L1 proportion score was approximately 5.9%. T cell receptor beta sequencing of tumor and peripheral blood was used to follow clonotypes across the tumor, the expanded TIL product and serial blood samples. Across the cohort, whole-exome sequencing showed a median non-synonymous tumor mutation burden of roughly 1.5 mutations per megabase. On the study overall, not on this receptor specifically: Infused TIL clonotypes partially replaced the baseline peripheral repertoire then decayed over months, with no apparent association between persistence and response. The study protocol defined all tumor marker inferences as exploratory. Because the cohort was highly selected, with more treatment-naive, never-smoker and oncogene-addicted patients than is typical, generalizability is limited.

Per the publication, the time point label means: pre-treatment sample, taken before nivolumab and TIL therapy. Adults with stage 4 NSCLC were enrolled from October 2017 to January 2020 in a dual-center phase I trial. The samples were obtained from a phase I trial that was single-arm and open-label and tested tumor-infiltrating lymphocyte therapy combined with nivolumab in advanced non-small cell lung cancer. Blood mononuclear cells from EDTA tubes were isolated by Ficoll gradient, snap-frozen as pellets, and DNA was extracted with a Qiagen mini-prep kit. A remark on this clone: The antigen it binds to is not known. Within one base of it there is no much larger clone, and no base qualities were kept.

TCR beta CDR3 regions were amplified from genomic DNA with the immunoSEQ v3 hsTCRB kit using bias-controlled multiplex PCR. The TCR libraries were sequenced on an Illumina NextSeq 500 to around 2 million read pairs for survey level or about 4.5-6 million read pairs for deep level. The published analysis was carried out like this. The immunoSEQ Analyzer software assigned V, D and J genes, filtered out non-productive sequences, and reported clonality. To compare repertoires between infused TIL and blood, productive Simpson clonality was used along with the Morisita overlap index of productive TRB rearrangements. Absolute clonotype counts in blood were estimated by multiplying the lymphocyte count by the CD3+ fraction and by the productive frequency of the clone. The immuneACCESS repertoire file appears here via TCRdb, limited to in-frame rearrangements. These files lack a portion of the clones; in checked studies, under half of the deficit traces to unresolved V genes, and the cause of the others is not known. That table is the source of V, J and clone size, and D and trimming were worked out from the DNA. The sample includes 55,000 to 70,000 clones, with around 87% observed a single time. About 2.5% of the sample belongs to the ten largest clones.

At the junction V is shortened by 5 bases and J by 2 bases, with 12 bases in between. Spanning cysteine to phenylalanine, the CDR3 consists of 15 amino acids. Of the read, only the CDR3 DNA is kept; its 45 bases are in frame from base 1. CDR1 and CDR2 (KGHDR, SFDVKD) derive from the germline V gene. The receptor comes from a person aged 25 to 85 with non-small cell lung cancer. The sequencing used blood, collected at baseline. This chain joins TRBV24-1 to TRBJ1-3; a confident D gene designation cannot be given. The sequenced DNA: TGTGCCACCAGTGCGGGAGTGGAGGCTGGAAACACCATATATTTT. Its coded protein is CATSAGVEAGNTIYF.